These T cell receptor beta chains were read from a single sample in a study of T cells in Graves' hyperthyroidism and ophthalmopathy. A single record per CDR3 protein comes from TCRdb applying MiXCR to the multiplex PCR reads. The sample consists of fewer than 800,000 distinct CDR3 sequences, about 17% of them appearing once. The sample consisted of blood. The origin of the receptors is a man aged 18 to 30 with Graves' hyperthyroidism. The CDR3 runs from the conserved cysteine through the conserved F or W. D genes are given only for firm matches. Expanded clones are given a class, and other clones once, few, many or no size at all.

clone size,J gene,D gene,CDR3 length,V gene,CDR3 DNA,CDR3 protein
-,TRBJ2-2,TRBD2,20,TRBV28,TGTGCCAGCAGTTTTAAAGGACTAGCGGGAGGAAAGGCGAACACCGGGGAGCTGTTTTTT,CASSFKGLAGGKANTGELFF
many,TRBJ1-1,-,15,TRBV20-1,TGCAGTGCTCAGGGAACGCGGGGGCTGAACACTGAAGCTTTCTTT,CSAQGTRGLNTEAFF
-,TRBJ1-5,-,15,TRBV4-3,TGCGCCAGCAGCCAAGAGTCGCTAGGCGGTCAGCCCCAGCATTTT,CASSQESLGGQPQHF
-,TRBJ1-6,TRBD1,13,TRBV7-2,TGTGCCAGCAGCTTAGGGGACAGAGATCCCCTCCACTTT,CASSLGDRDPLHF
many,TRBJ2-7,TRBD2,14,TRBV2,TGTGCCAGCAGTGAGGGAGGGCTCCCCTACGAGCAGTACTTC,CASSEGGLPYEQYF
many,TRBJ2-1,-,14,TRBV27,TGTGCCAGCAGTTTCCGGCGGAATTACAATGAGCAGTTCTTC,CASSFRRNYNEQFF
-,TRBJ2-3,-,13,TRBV4-1,TGCGCCAGCAGCCAAGAATACGGAGATACGCAGTATTTT,CASSQEYGDTQYF
few,TRBJ2-4,TRBD2,14,TRBV10-3,TGTGCCACCTCGGTCGGGGAGGGCAAAAACATTCAGTACTTC,CATSVGEGKNIQYF
few,TRBJ2-1,-,15,TRBV18,TGTGCCAGCTCTCAGGCGCCTATCGACTACAATGAGCAGTTCTTC,CASSQAPIDYNEQFF
many,TRBJ2-1,TRBD2,16,TRBV27,TGTGCCAGCAGTCTCCGACTAGCGGGAGGGAGGGGTGAGCAGTTCTTC,CASSLRLAGGRGEQFF
many,TRBJ2-5,-,15,TRBV7-6,TGTGCCAGCAGCTCAGAGGGCTTTCCTGGGGAGACCCAGTACTTC,CASSSEGFPGETQYF
many,TRBJ2-3,-,14,TRBV28,TGTGCCAGCAGCAACCCCTATAAGACAGATACGCAGTATTTT,CASSNPYKTDTQYF
many,TRBJ1-1,TRBD1,15,TRBV6-2/TRBV6-3,TGTGCCAGCGGCCCTATTACAGGGGGCATTCCTGAAGCTTTCTTT,CASGPITGGIPEAFF
many,TRBJ1-4,-,19,TRBV27,TGTGCCAGCAGTTTATCTATCCCGGGCAGGAGCGCAACTAATGAAAAACTGTTTTTT,CASSLSIPGRSATNEKLFF
many,TRBJ2-6,-,17,TRBV11-2,TGTGCCAGCAGACTACTCGGACGGACCTCTGGGGCCAACGTCCTGACTTTC,CASRLLGRTSGANVLTF
many,TRBJ2-5,-,14,TRBV12-3/TRBV12-4,TGTGCCAGCAGTTTGTGGGATGAAGAAGAGACCCAGTACTTC,CASSLWDEEETQYF
-,TRBJ2-3,-,16,TRBV28,TGTGCCAGCAGTTTAAGTCTCGGCCCCTGGGAAGATACGCAGTATTTT,CASSLSLGPWEDTQYF
many,TRBJ2-1,TRBD1,15,TRBV6-1,TGTGCCAGCAGTGAGTCAGGGGGCGCCTACAATGAGCAGTTCTTC,CASSESGGAYNEQFF
-,TRBJ2-3,-,14,TRBV12-3/TRBV12-4,TGTGCCAGCAGTTGGGGGGGCAGCACAGATACGCAGTATTTT,CASSWGGSTDTQYF
-,TRBJ1-5,TRBD1,15,TRBV6-5,TGTGCCAGCAGTTACACAGGGGCCAGCAATCAGCCCCAGCATTTT,CASSYTGASNQPQHF
-,TRBJ2-7,TRBD1,14,TRBV30,TGTGCCTCCTCCGGGACAGATAATTCCTACGAGCAGTACTTC,CASSGTDNSYEQYF
few,TRBJ1-3,-,12,TRBV30,TGTGCCTGGAGGCGAACTGGAAACACCATATATTTT,CAWRRTGNTIYF
many,TRBJ1-2,TRBD1,15,TRBV6-1,TGTGCCAGCATCGGAAGGACAGGGGACGCCTATGGCTACACCTTC,CASIGRTGDAYGYTF
-,TRBJ2-1,TRBD2,18,TRBV5-1,TGCGCCAGCAGCCTTCCCCTACTAGCGGGAGGCATAAACAATGAGCAGTTCTTC,CASSLPLLAGGINNEQFF
many,TRBJ2-7,-,15,TRBV5-7,TGTGCCAGCAGCTTGGAGGCAGGGGAAGCCTACGAGCAGTACTTC,CASSLEAGEAYEQYF
many,TRBJ2-7,TRBD1,14,TRBV5-1,TGTGCCAGCAGTTTGGGACAGGGGGCTTACGAGCAGTACTTC,CASSLGQGAYEQYF
many,TRBJ2-7,TRBD1,14,TRBV30,TGTGCCTGGAGGCGACAGGGAATATCCTACGAGCAGTACTTC,CAWRRQGISYEQYF
-,TRBJ2-1,TRBD2,17,TRBV11-2,TGTGCCAGCAGCCCTCACTCCGGGACTAGCGGGACCCATGAGCAGTTCTTC,CASSPHSGTSGTHEQFF
-,TRBJ2-3,-,16,TRBV9,TGTGCCAGCAGCGTAGAGGGCGGGATAATCACAGATACGCAGTATTTT,CASSVEGGIITDTQYF
-,TRBJ2-2,-,15,TRBV20-1,TGCAGTGCTAGAGATCATGGGGCGAACACCGGGGAGCTGTTTTTT,CSARDHGANTGELFF
-,TRBJ2-7,TRBD2,16,TRBV6-1,TGTGCCAGCAGTCCAACAGGGACTAGCGGGAGCTACGAGCAGTACTTC,CASSPTGTSGSYEQYF
many,TRBJ2-1,TRBD2,13,TRBV11-3,TGTGCCAGCAGCTTACTAGCGGCCAATGAGCAGTTCTTC,CASSLLAANEQFF
many,TRBJ2-7,-,13,TRBV7-9,TGTGCCAGCAGCTTAGCGTCAGGGGACGAGCAGTACTTC,CASSLASGDEQYF
many,TRBJ2-3,-,11,TRBV11-2,TGTGCCAGCAGCGGAGGGGGTACGCAGTATTTT,CASSGGGTQYF
-,TRBJ2-3,-,17,TRBV5-1,TGCGCCAGCAGCTGGGGGACGGTAGCAGGTGGCACAGATACGCAGTATTTT,CASSWGTVAGGTDTQYF
many,TRBJ1-1,-,14,TRBV12-3/TRBV12-4,TGTGCCAGCAGTTTAGCCGGAGCGGACACTGAAGCTTTCTTT,CASSLAGADTEAFF
many,TRBJ2-2,TRBD2,13,TRBV20-1,TGCAGTGCTATAGCGGGAAACACCGGGGAGCTGTTTTTT,CSAIAGNTGELFF
many,TRBJ2-1,TRBD2,17,TRBV6-1,TGTGCCAGCAGTGAATACGGGCGGGAGGCCTCCTACAATGAGCAGTTCTTC,CASSEYGREASYNEQFF